The clone carrying this TCR beta chain was counted between two and nine times. Antigen specificity is unknown. Between the trimmed V and J ends, which lost 1 base and 4 bases, there was a span of 20 bases. The CDR3 extends over 17 amino acids. The germline gives CDR1 KGHSH, CDR2 LQKENI. TCRdb re-analysed the 5' RACE reads in MiXCR, keeping a single row per CDR3 protein. The table includes 220,000 or so distinct CDR3 sequences, around 9.1% detected once. These data are taken from a study of T-cell memory formation after mild COVID-19. For the study at large: Largely, TCR clusters stayed within a single donor. Study-level findings and limits: Whether second-wave clones peaking at day 37 were SARS-CoV-2 specific went unconfirmed. There was a balanced CD4/CD8 profile in clones contracting day 15 to 85, and later expanders leaned CD4+. Pre-infection memory already had some responding clones, implying cross-reactive memory joined.

The sample was PBMCs or a T cell subset sorted from them (not recorded which). The chain recombines TRBV18 with TRBJ2-7; D might be TRBD2 (6 bases). This receptor was taken from a man aged 18 to 35 who had mild COVID-19 (a few samples of this study predate the infection). Cell type and time point are not known. The CDR3 DNA sequence: TGTGCCAGCTCACCACAGGGTGGTAAGGAGGGGTTGTACGAGCAGTACGTC. Translation gives CASSPQGGKEGLYEQYV.